This TCR beta chain was captured in a study of blood T cell repertoires in COVID-19. Trimming left V 1 base short and J 6 bases short, with 16 bases between. The CDR3 sequence is 16 residues long. In germline, CDR1 is SGHDT, CDR2 YYEEEE. TCRdb keeps only in-frame clones here, not all; method: immunoSEQ multiplex PCR. The top ten clones hold roughly 6.4% of a sample with about 90,000 clones, almost 95% of them seen once. What was sequenced was peripheral blood. The clonotype was recovered from a woman aged 60-75 years with active COVID-19. This rearrangement joins TRBV5-6 to TRBJ1-4; no firm D call. CDR3 protein: CASSLFSTSRDEKLFF. The CDR3 nucleotides are TGTGCCAGCAGCTTGTTTTCAACGTCACGAGATGAAAAACTGTTTTTT.